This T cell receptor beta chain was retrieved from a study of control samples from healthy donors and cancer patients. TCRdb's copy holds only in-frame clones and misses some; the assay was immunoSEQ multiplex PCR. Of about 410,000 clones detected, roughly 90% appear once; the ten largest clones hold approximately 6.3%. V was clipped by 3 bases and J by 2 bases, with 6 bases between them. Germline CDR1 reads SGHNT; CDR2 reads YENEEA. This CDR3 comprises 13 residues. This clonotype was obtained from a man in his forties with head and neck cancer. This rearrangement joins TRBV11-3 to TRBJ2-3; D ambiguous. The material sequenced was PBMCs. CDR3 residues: CASSFPDTDTQYF. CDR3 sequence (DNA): TGTGCCAGCAGCTTCCCAGACACAGATACGCAGTATTTT.